This T cell receptor beta chain was recorded in a study of cytomegalovirus exposure and HLA in healthy donors. CDR1 is SGHTA and CDR2 is FQGNSA in the germline V gene. This CDR3 is built from 14 residues. J gave up 11 bases and V 5 bases, and 11 bases lay outside the gene matches. Primers included in the PCR were 60 Vbeta and 13 Jbeta primers. Assay used: immunoSEQ multiplex PCR; TCRdb lists only in-frame clones, some missing. The sample contains over 150,000 clones, about 64% of which appear only once. With respect to this clone: Its target is not known.

General observations from the study: CMV serostatus alone was available as immune exposure information.

This chain connects TRBV7-2 to TRBJ1-1; TRBD1 matches at 10 bases. The sequencing sample was made of PBMCs. The clonotype was recovered from a man aged 45 to 65 in good health and CMV-seronegative. CDR3 amino acids: CASSITGQGRGAFF. The CDR3 DNA reads as TGTGCCAGCAGCATTACGGGACAGGGGCGGGGGGCTTTCTTT.